Detailed here is one T cell receptor beta chain. These data are taken from a study of blood T cell repertoires in COVID-19. Overall study: There were acute and convalescent COVID-19 samples, and they came from the United States, Italy and Spain. Sample material is recorded as cDNA or gDNA derived from T cells, B-cell-depleted T cells, or PBMCs.

Methods used by the authors: Amplifying reference gene primers gave estimates of nucleated cell counts. TCRdb keeps only in-frame clones here, not all; method: immunoSEQ multiplex PCR. V and J calls and clone size follow that table, whereas D and trimming were derived from the DNA. This table has about 230,000 clones, over 80% appearing once. Germline V gene lookup returns CDR1 ENHRY and CDR2 SYGVKD. The CDR3 totals 14 residues. Trimming left V 8 bases short and J 4 bases short, with 15 bases between. The sequence came from a woman in her 70s with active or convalescent COVID-19. The chain is built from TRBV10-3 and TRBJ1-3; D remains unclear. The sequencing sample was made of peripheral blood. DNA of the CDR3: TGTGCCATCGCTGCTGAGAGAATGGGAAACACCATATATTTT. Translation: CAIAAERMGNTIYF.